This T cell receptor beta chain came from a study of blood T cell repertoires in COVID-19. Study context: Nucleic acid was either cDNA or gDNA, and it came from T cells, B-cell-depleted T cells, or PBMCs.

V lost 3 bases and J lost 0; bases outside the gene matches: 10. Germline CDR1 and CDR2: LGHNA and YNFKEQ. The CDR3 runs to 18 residues. Authors' methods: Amplification with reference gene primers provided the estimates of nucleated cell counts. The method was immunoSEQ multiplex PCR; TCRdb's version includes in-frame clones alone and lacks a portion of them. D and trimming were read from the DNA, whereas the V and J calls and clone size are those reported in that table. The data contain 250,000 or so clones, 88% of them singletons. The specimen sequenced was peripheral blood. The receptor was isolated from a woman aged 25 to 39 with acute or convalescent COVID-19. The chain is built from TRBV4-2 and TRBJ2-5; 10 positions agree with TRBD2. CDR3: CASSHPNLLAGDQETQYF. DNA of the CDR3: TGTGCCAGCAGCCACCCAAACCTTCTAGCGGGGGACCAAGAGACCCAGTACTTC.